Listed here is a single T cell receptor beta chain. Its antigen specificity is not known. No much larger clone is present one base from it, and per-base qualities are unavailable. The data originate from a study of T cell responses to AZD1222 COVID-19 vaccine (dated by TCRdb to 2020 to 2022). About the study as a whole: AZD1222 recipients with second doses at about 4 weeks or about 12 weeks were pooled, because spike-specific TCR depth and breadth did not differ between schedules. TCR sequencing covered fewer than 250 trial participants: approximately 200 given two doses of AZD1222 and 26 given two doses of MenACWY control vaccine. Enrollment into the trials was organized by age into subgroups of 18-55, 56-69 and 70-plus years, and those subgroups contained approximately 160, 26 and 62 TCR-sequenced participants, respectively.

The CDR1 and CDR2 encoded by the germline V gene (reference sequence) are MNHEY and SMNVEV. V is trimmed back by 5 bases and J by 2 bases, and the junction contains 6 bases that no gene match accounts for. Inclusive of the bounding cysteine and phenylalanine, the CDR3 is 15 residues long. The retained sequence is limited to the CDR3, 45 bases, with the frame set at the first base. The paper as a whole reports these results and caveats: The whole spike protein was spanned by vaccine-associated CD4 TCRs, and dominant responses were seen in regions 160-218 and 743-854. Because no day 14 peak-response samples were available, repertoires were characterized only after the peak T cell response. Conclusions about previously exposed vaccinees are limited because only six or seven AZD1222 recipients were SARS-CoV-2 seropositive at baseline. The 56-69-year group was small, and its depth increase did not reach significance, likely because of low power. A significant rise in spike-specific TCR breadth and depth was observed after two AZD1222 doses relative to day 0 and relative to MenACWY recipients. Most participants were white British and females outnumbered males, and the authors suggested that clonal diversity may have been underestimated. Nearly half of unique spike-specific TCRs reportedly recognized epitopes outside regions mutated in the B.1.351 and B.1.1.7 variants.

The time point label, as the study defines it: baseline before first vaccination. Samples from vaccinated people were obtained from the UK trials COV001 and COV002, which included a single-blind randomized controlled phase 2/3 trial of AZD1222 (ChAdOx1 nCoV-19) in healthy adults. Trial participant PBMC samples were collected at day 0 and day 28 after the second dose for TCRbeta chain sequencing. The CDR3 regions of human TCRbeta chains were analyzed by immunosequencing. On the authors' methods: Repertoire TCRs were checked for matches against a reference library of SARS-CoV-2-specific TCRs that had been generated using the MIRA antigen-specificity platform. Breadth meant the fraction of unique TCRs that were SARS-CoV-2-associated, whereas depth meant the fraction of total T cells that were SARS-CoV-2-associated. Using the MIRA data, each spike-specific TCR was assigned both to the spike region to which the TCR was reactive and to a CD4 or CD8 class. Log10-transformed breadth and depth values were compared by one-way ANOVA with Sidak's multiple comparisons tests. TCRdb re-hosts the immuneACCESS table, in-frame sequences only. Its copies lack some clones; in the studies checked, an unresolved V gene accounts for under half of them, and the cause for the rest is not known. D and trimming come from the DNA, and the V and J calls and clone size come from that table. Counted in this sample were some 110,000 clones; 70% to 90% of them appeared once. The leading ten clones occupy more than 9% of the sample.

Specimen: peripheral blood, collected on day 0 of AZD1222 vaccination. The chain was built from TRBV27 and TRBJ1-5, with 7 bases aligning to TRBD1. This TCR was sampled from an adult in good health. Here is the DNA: TGTGCCAGCAGTCCCGGACAGGTGGGCAATCAGCCCCAGCATTTT. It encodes CASSPGQVGNQPQHF.